This T cell receptor (beta chain) stems from a study of OX40 agonist ivuxolimab in advanced cancers. Overall study context: Six ivuxolimab dose levels, 0.01 to 10 mg/kg, were given intravenously every 2 weeks. Two patients with cutaneous melanoma and one with hepatocellular carcinoma, three in total, showed partial responses. General study results and limits: The 0.1-3.0 mg/kg partial responders had among the lowest clonal expansion.

The table came from immunoSEQ multiplex PCR; TCRdb's copy has only in-frame clones and leaves some out. The table records 40,000 or so clones, around 89% of them present only once. Concerning this clone: Its specificity is unknown.

The V segment lost 2 bases and the J segment 5 bases; nucleotides outside the gene matches: 9. Germline-derived CDR1 and CDR2 are MDHEN and SYDVKM. The CDR3 extends over 16 amino acids. The sequenced sample was CD4+ or CD8+ T cells sorted from blood, obtained in a trial of the OX40 agonist ivuxolimab. The origin of this receptor is an adult with an advanced solid tumor such as melanoma, head and neck, liver or kidney cancer. V usage is TRBV28 and J usage is TRBJ2-1; 7 nucleotides agree with TRBD2. CDR3 residues: CASSLMGGRGNNEQFF. CDR3 in DNA: TGTGCCAGCAGTTTAATGGGGGGGAGGGGTAACAATGAGCAGTTCTTC.